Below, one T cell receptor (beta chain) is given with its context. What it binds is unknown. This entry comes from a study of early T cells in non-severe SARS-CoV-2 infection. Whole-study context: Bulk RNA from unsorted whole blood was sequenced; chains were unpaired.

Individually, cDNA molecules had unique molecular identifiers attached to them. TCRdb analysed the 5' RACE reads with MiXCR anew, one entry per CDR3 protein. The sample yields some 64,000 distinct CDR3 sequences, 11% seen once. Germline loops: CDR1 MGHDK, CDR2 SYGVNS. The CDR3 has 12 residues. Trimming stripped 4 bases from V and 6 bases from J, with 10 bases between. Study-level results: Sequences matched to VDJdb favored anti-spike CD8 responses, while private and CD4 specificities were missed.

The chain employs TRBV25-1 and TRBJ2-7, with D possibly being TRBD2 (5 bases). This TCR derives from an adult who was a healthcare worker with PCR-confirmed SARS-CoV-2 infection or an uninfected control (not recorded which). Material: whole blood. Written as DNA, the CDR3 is TGTGCCAGCAGTGTCGGGGATTCCGAGCAGTACTTC. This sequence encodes CASSVGDSEQYF.